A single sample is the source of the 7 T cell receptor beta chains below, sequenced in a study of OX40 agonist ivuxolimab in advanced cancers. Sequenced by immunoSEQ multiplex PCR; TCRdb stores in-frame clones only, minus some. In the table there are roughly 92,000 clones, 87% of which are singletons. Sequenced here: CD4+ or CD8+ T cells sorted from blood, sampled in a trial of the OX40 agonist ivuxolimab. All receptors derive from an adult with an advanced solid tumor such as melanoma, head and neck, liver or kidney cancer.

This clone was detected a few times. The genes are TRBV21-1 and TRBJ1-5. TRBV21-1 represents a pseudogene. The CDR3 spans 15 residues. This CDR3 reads CASSTVGSSNQPQHF. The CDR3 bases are TGTGCCAGCAGCACAGTAGGTTCGAGCAATCAGCCCCAGCATTTT.

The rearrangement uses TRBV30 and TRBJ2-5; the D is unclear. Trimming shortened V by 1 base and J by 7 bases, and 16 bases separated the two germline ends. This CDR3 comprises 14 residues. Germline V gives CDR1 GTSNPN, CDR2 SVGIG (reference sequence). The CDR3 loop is CAWSGMARIGTQYF. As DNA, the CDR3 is TGTGCCTGGAGTGGTATGGCGAGAATCGGGACCCAGTACTTC.

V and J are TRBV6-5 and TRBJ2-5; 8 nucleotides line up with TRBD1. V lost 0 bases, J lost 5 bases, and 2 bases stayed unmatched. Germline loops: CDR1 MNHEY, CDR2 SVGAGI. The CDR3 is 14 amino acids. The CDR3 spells CASSYSRTGETQYF. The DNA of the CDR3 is TGTGCCAGCAGTTACTCACGGACAGGGGAGACCCAGTACTTC.

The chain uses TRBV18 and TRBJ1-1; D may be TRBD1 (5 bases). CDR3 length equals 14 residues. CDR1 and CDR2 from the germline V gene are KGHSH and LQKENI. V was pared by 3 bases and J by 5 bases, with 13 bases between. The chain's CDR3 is CASSPGQALTEAFF. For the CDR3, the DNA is TGTGCCAGCTCACCGGGGCAGGCCCTTACTGAAGCTTTCTTT. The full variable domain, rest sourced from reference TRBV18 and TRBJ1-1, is NAGVMQNPRHLVRRRGQEARLRCSPMKGHSHVYWYRQLPEEGLKFMVYLQKENIIDESGMPKERFSAEFPKEGPSILRIQQVVRGDSAAYFCASSPGQALTEAFFGQGTRLTVV.

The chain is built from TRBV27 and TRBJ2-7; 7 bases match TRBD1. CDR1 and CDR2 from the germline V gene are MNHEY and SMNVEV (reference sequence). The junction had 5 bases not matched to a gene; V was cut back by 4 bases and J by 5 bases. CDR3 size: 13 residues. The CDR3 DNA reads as TGTGCCAGCAGTTCATACAGGGGCGACGAGCAGTACTTC. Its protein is CASSSYRGDEQYF.

This CDR3 reads CASSRSALGVDSPLHF. CDR3 in DNA: TGTGCCAGTAGCAGGTCCGCCCTAGGGGTAGATTCACCCCTCCACTTT. This chain joins TRBV19 and TRBJ1-6; D is possibly TRBD1 (5 bases). V lost 6 bases and J 8 bases, leaving 20 bases between the germline ends. The CDR3 loop spans 16 amino acids. CDR1 is LNHDA, CDR2 SQIVND, per germline (reference sequence).

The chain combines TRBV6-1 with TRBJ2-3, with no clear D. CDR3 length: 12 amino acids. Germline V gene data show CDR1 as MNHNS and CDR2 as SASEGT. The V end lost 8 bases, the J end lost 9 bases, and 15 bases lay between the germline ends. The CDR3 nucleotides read TGTGCCAGCGGCCAGACACAGTCGACGCAGTATTTT. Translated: CASGQTQSTQYF.